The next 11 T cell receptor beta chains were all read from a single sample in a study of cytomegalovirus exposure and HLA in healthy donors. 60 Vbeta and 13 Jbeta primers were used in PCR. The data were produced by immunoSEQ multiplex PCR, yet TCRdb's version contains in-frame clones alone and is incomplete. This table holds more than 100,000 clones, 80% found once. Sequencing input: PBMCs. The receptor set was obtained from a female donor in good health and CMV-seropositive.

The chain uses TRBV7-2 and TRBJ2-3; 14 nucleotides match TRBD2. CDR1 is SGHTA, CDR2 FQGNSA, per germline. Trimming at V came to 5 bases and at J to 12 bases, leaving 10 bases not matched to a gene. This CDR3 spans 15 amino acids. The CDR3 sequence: CASSPTGTSGGSQYF. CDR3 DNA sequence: TGTGCCAGCAGCCCGACCGGGACTAGCGGGGGAAGTCAGTATTTT.

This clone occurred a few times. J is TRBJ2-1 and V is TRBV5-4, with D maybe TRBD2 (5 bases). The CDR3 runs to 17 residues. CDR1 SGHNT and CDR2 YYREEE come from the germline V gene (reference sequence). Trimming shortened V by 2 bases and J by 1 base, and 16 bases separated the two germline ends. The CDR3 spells CASSFGRGTASYNEQFF. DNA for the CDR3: TGTGCCAGCAGCTTCGGACGGGGAACGGCGTCCTACAATGAGCAGTTCTTC.

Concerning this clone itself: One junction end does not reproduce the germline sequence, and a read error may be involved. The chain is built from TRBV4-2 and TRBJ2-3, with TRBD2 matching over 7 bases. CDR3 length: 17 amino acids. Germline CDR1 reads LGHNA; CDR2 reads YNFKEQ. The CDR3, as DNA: TGTGCCAGCCGCCAAGAGGAGAGACTAGCTAAGGCAGATACGCAGTATTTT. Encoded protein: CASRQEERLAKADTQYF.

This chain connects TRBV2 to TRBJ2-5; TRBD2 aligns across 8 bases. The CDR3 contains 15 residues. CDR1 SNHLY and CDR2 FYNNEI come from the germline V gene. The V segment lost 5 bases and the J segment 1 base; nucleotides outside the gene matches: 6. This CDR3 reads CASSLSGGGQETQYF. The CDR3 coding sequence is TGTGCCAGCAGTTTGAGCGGGGGCGGCCAAGAGACCCAGTACTTC.

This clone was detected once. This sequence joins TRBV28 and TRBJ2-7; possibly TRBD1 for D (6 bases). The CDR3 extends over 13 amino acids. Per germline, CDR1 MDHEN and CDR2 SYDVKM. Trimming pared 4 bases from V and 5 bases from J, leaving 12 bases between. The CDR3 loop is CASSSGAEDEQYF. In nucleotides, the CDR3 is TGTGCCAGCAGTTCAGGGGCGGAGGACGAGCAGTACTTC.

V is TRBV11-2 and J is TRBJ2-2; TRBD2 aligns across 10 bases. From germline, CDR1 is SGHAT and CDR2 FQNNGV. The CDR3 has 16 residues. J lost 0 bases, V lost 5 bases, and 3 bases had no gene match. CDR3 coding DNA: TGTGCCAGCAGCCAAGGACTAGCGGCGAACACCGGGGAGCTGTTTTTT. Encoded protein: CASSQGLAANTGELFF.

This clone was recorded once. The CDR3 nucleotides read TGTGCCAGCAGTCTACGGGTAGCGGGGGCCCCCTACGAGCAGTACTTC. Translated: CASSLRVAGAPYEQYF. V gene TRBV28 combines with J gene TRBJ2-7; 9 nucleotides line up with TRBD2. The CDR3 covers 16 residues. Trimming removed 5 bases from V and 2 bases from J; junction bases left unmatched: 10. Germline V CDR1 and CDR2: MDHEN, SYDVKM.

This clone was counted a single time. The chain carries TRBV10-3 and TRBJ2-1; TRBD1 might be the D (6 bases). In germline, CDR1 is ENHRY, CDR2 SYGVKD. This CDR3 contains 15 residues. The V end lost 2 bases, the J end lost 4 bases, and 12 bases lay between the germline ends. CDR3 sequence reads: CAISEGNREYNEQFF. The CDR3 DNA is TGTGCCATCAGTGAGGGAAACAGGGAATACAATGAGCAGTTCTTC.

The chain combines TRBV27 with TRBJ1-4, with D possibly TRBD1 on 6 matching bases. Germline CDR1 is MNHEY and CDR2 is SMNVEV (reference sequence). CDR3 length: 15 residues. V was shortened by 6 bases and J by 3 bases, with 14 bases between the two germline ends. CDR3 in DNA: TGTGCCAGCAGCTCCTACAGGGATCCTAATGAAAAACTGTTTTTT. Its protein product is CASSSYRDPNEKLFF.

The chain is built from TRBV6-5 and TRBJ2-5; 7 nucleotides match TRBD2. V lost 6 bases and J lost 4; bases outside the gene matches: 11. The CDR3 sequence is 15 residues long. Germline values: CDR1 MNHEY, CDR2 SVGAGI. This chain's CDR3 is CASRKWGGVAETQYF. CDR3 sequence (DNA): TGTGCCAGCAGGAAGTGGGGGGGGGTAGCAGAGACCCAGTACTTC.

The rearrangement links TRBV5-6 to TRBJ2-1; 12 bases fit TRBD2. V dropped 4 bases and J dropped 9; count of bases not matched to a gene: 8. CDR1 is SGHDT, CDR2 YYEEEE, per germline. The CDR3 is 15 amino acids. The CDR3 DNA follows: TGTGCCAGCAGCGCTTCTAGCGGGGGGGCCCTTGAGCAGTTCTTC. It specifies CASSASSGGALEQFF.